Presented here are 29 T cell receptor beta chains from one specimen sequenced in a study of T-cell memory formation after mild COVID-19. TCRdb itself ran the 5' RACE reads through MiXCR, one entry per CDR3 protein. The sample lists roughly 15,000 distinct CDR3 sequences, around 21% seen once, with 50% to 65% in the top ten. Sequencing input: PBMCs or a T cell subset sorted from them (not recorded which). These receptors came from a man aged 18 to 30 who had mild COVID-19 (a few samples of this study predate the infection). Cell type and time point are not known.

This clonotype was observed at least ten times. The genes are TRBV9 and TRBJ2-7; no firm D call. The CDR3 contains 14 residues. The V gene's germline CDR1 is SGDLS and CDR2 YYNGEE. V gave up 0 bases and J gave up 0 bases, with 7 bases separating them. The CDR3: CASSVGSPSYEQYF. The CDR3 coding sequence is TGTGCCAGCAGCGTAGGGTCCCCCTCCTACGAGCAGTACTTC.

This clonotype was seen repeatedly, ten times or more. The chain joins TRBV10-2 to TRBJ1-2; 7 bases line up with TRBD1. The CDR3 consists of 13 residues. After removal of 8 bases from V and 4 bases from J, the junction contained 7 bases not matched to a gene. The germline V gene encodes CDR1 WSHSY and CDR2 SAAADI. The CDR3 DNA is TGCGCCAGCCTACAGGGGAGAGTCTATGGCTACACCTTC. It codes for CASLQGRVYGYTF.

This clonotype was seen repeatedly, ten times or more. DNA for the CDR3: TGTGCCAGCAGCGAGGGACTAGCGGGGCCTTGGGAGCAGTTCTTC. It is translated as CASSEGLAGPWEQFF. The chain joins TRBV7-9 to TRBJ2-1, with TRBD2 matching 13 bases. The junction had 8 bases not matched to a gene; V was cut back by 5 bases and J by 10 bases. The CDR3 spans 15 residues. Looked up from germline, CDR1 is SEHNR and CDR2 is FQNEAQ (reference sequence).

In this sample, this clonotype turned up many times. The rearrangement links TRBV6-6 to TRBJ1-4; D perhaps matches TRBD1 (5 bases). Germline CDR1 MNHNY, CDR2 SVGAGI (reference sequence). The CDR3 runs to 15 residues. V was pared by 3 bases and J by 6 bases, with 14 bases between. The CDR3 DNA reads TGTGCCAGCAGTTATGGGGCGCAGGCTCATGAAAAACTGTTTTTT. Translation gives CASSYGAQAHEKLFF.

This clonotype was observed many times. The rearrangement joins TRBV5-6 to TRBJ2-1; D is possibly TRBD1 or TRBD2 (6 bases each). The germline V and J ends were trimmed by 5 bases and 2 bases, with 11 bases remaining between them. In germline, CDR1 is SGHDT, CDR2 YYEEEE. The CDR3 length is 14 residues. CDR3 sequence: CASSKGGPYNEQFF. CDR3 in DNA: TGTGCCAGCAGTAAGGGGGGCCCCTACAATGAGCAGTTCTTC.

This clonotype has only one observation. CDR3: CASSSTLAANNEQFF. The CDR3 nucleotides are TGTGCCAGCAGCTCCACCCTAGCGGCCAACAATGAGCAGTTCTTC. The J gene is TRBJ2-1, the V gene TRBV7-2, with 7 bases lining up with TRBD2. The CDR3 spans 15 residues. From germline, CDR1 is SGHTA and CDR2 FQGNSA. V was clipped by 4 bases and J by 5 bases; unmatched bases: 8.

The CDR3 here is CASSDGVGGTGELFF. CDR3 nucleotide sequence: TGTGCCAGCAGTGATGGAGTAGGAGGTACCGGGGAGCTGTTTTTT. V usage is TRBV25-1 and J usage is TRBJ2-2; D perhaps matches TRBD2 (5 bases). The length of the CDR3 is 15 residues. With 3 bases removed from V and 5 bases from J, the gap between germline ends came to 13 bases. Germline V lookup: CDR1 MGHDK, CDR2 SYGVNS.

This clonotype was counted a few times. CDR3 in amino acids: CASSLRASYEQYF. In DNA form, the CDR3 reads TGTGCCAGCAGCTTAAGAGCTTCCTACGAGCAGTACTTC. This chain joins TRBV7-8 and TRBJ2-7, with unresolved D. This CDR3 is 13 amino acids long. Trimming took off 2 bases at V and 1 base at J, with 6 bases between the two ends. Germline loops: CDR1 SGHVS, CDR2 FQNEAQ. The entire variable domain, with the rest obtained from reference TRBV7-8 and TRBJ2-7, is as follows: GAGVSQSPRYKVAKRGQDVALRCDPISGHVSLFWYQQALGQGPEFLTYFQNEAQLDKSGLPSDRFFAERPEGSVSTLKIQRTQQEDSAVYLCASSLRASYEQYFGPGTRLTVT.

The table lists this clonotype with many counts. The V gene is TRBV7-3, the J gene TRBJ2-7, with D uncertain. Germline assignment: CDR1 SGHTA and CDR2 FQGTGA. Between the trimmed V and J ends, which lost 1 base and 6 bases, there was a span of 4 bases. CDR3 size: 11 residues. This CDR3 is CASSLNFEQYV. The CDR3 nucleotides are TGTGCCAGCAGCTTAAATTTCGAGCAGTACGTC.

This clonotype was recorded a few times. The rearrangement links TRBV29-1 to TRBJ1-4; TRBD1 matches at 8 bases. V was clipped by 5 bases and J by 5 bases; unmatched bases: 7. CDR3 length: 14 residues. Germline V CDR1 and CDR2: SQVTM, ANQGSEA. The CDR3 here is CSVNPGGENEKLFF. The CDR3 DNA sequence: TGCAGCGTTAACCCAGGGGGCGAGAATGAAAAACTGTTTTTT.

This clonotype was picked up many times. The chain employs TRBV7-9 and TRBJ1-2; 11 bases map to TRBD1. The length of the CDR3 is 14 residues. Trimming removed 5 bases from V and 6 bases from J; junction bases left unmatched: 5. The germline V gene has CDR1 SEHNR and CDR2 FQNEAQ (reference sequence). The CDR3 sequence is CASSDGQGADGYTF. The CDR3 bases are TGTGCCAGCAGCGACGGACAGGGGGCTGATGGCTACACCTTC.

This clonotype was detected many times. This sequence joins TRBV30 and TRBJ2-5; 13 bases agree with TRBD2. Germline lookup yields CDR1 GTSNPN and CDR2 SVGIG (reference sequence). V shed 5 bases, J shed 2 bases, and the junction held 2 bases outside the gene matches. The length of the CDR3 is 14 residues. The CDR3 region has the DNA TGTGCCTGGGGGGGACTAGCGGGGCAAGAGACCCAGTACTTC. Translating gives CAWGGLAGQETQYF.

V usage is TRBV2 and J usage is TRBJ2-7; D is possibly TRBD2 (5 bases). With 7 bases removed from V and 0 bases from J, the gap between germline ends came to 16 bases. The germline V gene encodes CDR1 SNHLY and CDR2 FYNNEI. This CDR3 is built from 15 residues. In nucleotides, the CDR3 is TGTGCCAGCACGCAAAGCCTGGGGAGCTCCTACGAGCAGTACGTC. It codes for CASTQSLGSSYEQYV.

V usage is TRBV7-9 and J usage is TRBJ1-4; D gene uncertain. CDR1 and CDR2 (germline): SEHNR, FQNEAQ (reference sequence). CDR3 length: 15 residues. Trimming removed 5 bases from V and 4 bases from J, with 14 bases in between. The CDR3 region is CASSLSGSINEKLFF. The CDR3 DNA follows: TGTGCCAGCAGCCTGTCGGGCAGCATTAATGAAAAACTGTTTTTT.

This clonotype was picked up many times. The chain employs TRBV27 and TRBJ2-7; 13 bases match TRBD2. V gave up 6 bases and J gave up 4 bases; unmatched junction bases: 6. This CDR3 region has 15 residues. The V gene's germline CDR1 is MNHEY and CDR2 SMNVEV (reference sequence). Written as DNA, the CDR3 is TGTGCCAGCAGCCTTGGGACTAGCGGGGTGTACGAGCAGTACTTC. It translates to CASSLGTSGVYEQYF.

About this clonotype itself: Given a much more abundant clone one base away, this may be a read error. The chain carries TRBV9 and TRBJ1-1; 8 bases are shared with TRBD1. Germline V gene lookup returns CDR1 SGDLS and CDR2 YYNGEE. The CDR3 has 15 residues. V dropped 6 bases and J dropped 2; count of bases not matched to a gene: 9. CDR3 in DNA: TGTGCCAGCATCCCCCGGGACAGGCTTAACACTGAAGCTTTCTTT. Protein sequence: CASIPRDRLNTEAFF.

This clonotype showed up just once. The rearrangement links TRBV29-1 to TRBJ2-5; 9 bases line up with TRBD1. Germline V gene lookup returns CDR1 SQVTM and CDR2 ANQGSEA. V lost 7 bases and J lost 7; bases outside the gene matches: 13. The CDR3 spans 14 residues. The CDR3 loop reads CSGKDRGPYTTQYF. The CDR3 nucleotides read TGCAGCGGCAAGGACAGGGGACCTTATACGACCCAGTACTTC.

This clonotype has just a few counts. The chain combines TRBV29-1 with TRBJ2-5; D gene ambiguous. Germline-derived CDR1 and CDR2 are SQVTM and ANQGSEA. V was clipped by 3 bases and J by 1 base, with 6 bases between them. The length of the CDR3 is 12 residues. The CDR3: CSVDIFQETQYF. As DNA, the CDR3 is TGCAGCGTTGATATTTTCCAAGAGACCCAGTACTTC. Drawing the rest from reference TRBV29-1 and TRBJ2-5, the complete variable domain is SAVISQKPSRDICQRGTSLTIQCQVDSQVTMMFWYRQQPGQSLTLIATANQGSEATYESGFVIDKFPISRPNLTFSTLTVSNMSPEDSSIYLCSVDIFQETQYFGPGTRLLVL.

This clonotype was seen at least ten times. The V gene is TRBV4-3, the J gene TRBJ2-7; weak D call: TRBD2 (7 bases). V was pared by 2 bases and J by 0 bases, with 11 bases between. CDR3 length: 15 residues. Germline V lookup: CDR1 LGHNA, CDR2 YSLEER. The CDR3 nucleotides are TGCGCCAGCAGCCAAACAGGGACTACCTCCTACGAGCAGTACTTC. This gives the protein CASSQTGTTSYEQYF.

This clonotype was seen many times. The chain carries TRBV10-3 and TRBJ1-5; perhaps TRBD1 as D (6 bases). V dropped 6 bases and J dropped 7 bases, with 16 bases sitting between them. The CDR3 sequence is 14 residues long. Germline assignment: CDR1 ENHRY and CDR2 SYGVKD. The CDR3 region has the DNA TGTGCCATCAGGGGTGATACAGGGTACCAGCCCCAGCATTTT. Protein: CAIRGDTGYQPQHF.

There are many counts of this clonotype. This rearrangement joins TRBV27 to TRBJ1-2, with a tentative D call TRBD1 (5 bases). CDR3 length: 14 residues. Germline CDR1 reads MNHEY; CDR2 reads SMNVEV (reference sequence). V was cut by 3 bases and J by 4 bases, with 12 bases left in between. This CDR3 reads CASSLTAHPYGYTF. DNA of the CDR3: TGTGCCAGCAGTTTGACAGCACACCCCTATGGCTACACCTTC.

This clonotype was counted many times. The J gene is TRBJ1-2, the V gene TRBV7-9; a possible D gene is TRBD1 (5 bases). The germline V gene encodes CDR1 SEHNR and CDR2 FQNEAQ (reference sequence). Deletions cut 1 base from V and 5 bases from J, with 11 bases between. The CDR3 totals 14 residues. CDR3 DNA sequence: TGTGCCAGCAGCTTAGTAGACGGGACTTATGGCTACACCTTC. Encoded protein: CASSLVDGTYGYTF.

This clonotype has a count of ten or more. The chain recombines TRBV7-8 with TRBJ1-4, with D unclear. The CDR3 has 11 amino acids. Germline assignment: CDR1 SGHVS and CDR2 FQNEAQ. V was pared by 3 bases and J by 8 bases, with 4 bases between. The CDR3 spells CASSFGEKLFF. CDR3 nucleotides: TGTGCCAGCAGCTTTGGGGAAAAACTGTTTTTT.

In the case of this clonotype: This may come from a read error, since a much larger clone is one base off. The genes are TRBV11-2 and TRBJ2-5; the D is unclear. This CDR3 has 15 residues. The germline V gene encodes CDR1 SGHAT and CDR2 FQNNGV. The CDR3 here is CANSFISGDRETQYF. The CDR3 region has the DNA TGTGCCAACAGCTTTATTTCGGGTGACCGAGAGACCCAGTACTTC.

In this sample, this clonotype turned up many times. The rearrangement links TRBV9 to TRBJ1-1; D might be TRBD1 (5 bases). V was shortened by 3 bases and J by 4 bases, with 13 bases between the two germline ends. CDR3 size: 14 residues. CDR1 SGDLS and CDR2 YYNGEE come from the germline V gene. DNA for the CDR3: TGTGCCAGCAGCGCTGGGGGGTCGGGCACTGAAGCTTTCTTT. As protein: CASSAGGSGTEAFF.

This clonotype was detected ten times or more. This sequence joins TRBV27 and TRBJ2-5; D possibly corresponds to TRBD1 (6 bases). The CDR3 has 17 residues. V shed 0 bases and J shed 4 bases, with 18 bases lying between them. From germline, CDR1 is MNHEY and CDR2 SMNVEV (reference sequence). Here the CDR3 DNA reads TGTGCCAGCAGTTTATCGAAATATCGGATCAGGGGAGAGACCCAGTACTTC. This codes for CASSLSKYRIRGETQYF.

This clonotype occurred many times. The chain carries TRBV7-2 and TRBJ1-2; the match to TRBD1 covers 11 bases. The CDR3 is 15 residues long. J lost 5 bases, V lost 7 bases, and 9 bases had no gene match. Germline V gene data show CDR1 as SGHTA and CDR2 as FQGNSA. CDR3 residues: CASTISRDRGYGYTF. For the CDR3, the DNA is TGTGCCAGCACCATTTCGCGGGACAGGGGGTATGGCTACACCTTC.

This clonotype was seen repeatedly, ten times or more. This chain uses TRBV6-2 or TRBV6-3 with TRBJ2-3; no clear D. V lost 3 bases to trimming and J lost 6 bases, with 10 bases between them. This CDR3 contains 13 residues. The germline CDR1 and CDR2 sequences are MNHEY and SVGEGT. The CDR3 DNA reads TGTGCCAGCAGTTATCGAGCAGCCGATACGCAGTATTTT. It is translated as CASSYRAADTQYF.

This clonotype was counted once. The chain has TRBV7-9 and TRBJ2-1; 9 nucleotides line up with TRBD2. Unmatched junction bases numbered 13, after V lost 5 bases and J lost 8 bases. The V gene's germline CDR1 is SEHNR and CDR2 FQNEAQ (reference sequence). The CDR3 is 16 amino acids. CDR3 sequence: CASSQPGLANSDEQFF. The CDR3, as DNA: TGTGCCAGCAGCCAACCGGGACTAGCAAACTCGGATGAGCAGTTCTTC.